Listed below are T cell receptor beta chains from one sample, sequenced in a study of immune cell composition in non-small cell lung cancer. Assay used: immunoSEQ multiplex PCR; TCRdb lists only in-frame clones, some missing. The table lists some 2,500 clones, roughly four fifths of them singletons. Sequences were obtained from lung tumor tissue. The receptor set was obtained from a human donor with non-small cell lung cancer. The CDR3 runs from the conserved cysteine through the conserved F or W. D genes are given only for firm matches. Where a row states a size, it is once, few, many or the class of an expanded clone; other rows omit it.

j_call | d_call | v_call | clone_size | cdr3_nt | cdr3_aa
TRBJ2-3 | . | TRBV7-2 | . | TGTGCCAGCAGCCCCCGACATGGGGGAGGCCTCACAGATACGCAGTATTTT | CASSPRHGGGLTDTQYF
TRBJ2-3 | TRBD2 | TRBV7-6 | once | TGTGCCAGCGCCAGCGGGAATATGGATACGCAGTATTTT | CASASGNMDTQYF
TRBJ1-6 | . | TRBV4-3 | . | TGCGCCAGCAGCCAGGACACTTTTAATTCACCCCTCCACTTT | CASSQDTFNSPLHF
TRBJ2-7 | TRBD2 | TRBV10-3 | few | TGTGCCATCACCACTACCCCCGGGGCGGGAGCGGGCTACGAGCAGTACTTC | CAITTTPGAGAGYEQYF
TRBJ2-3 | . | TRBV7-2 | . | TGTGCCAGCAGCCCTGCCAGTGCAGATACGCAGTATTTT | CASSPASADTQYF
TRBJ2-7 | TRBD1 | TRBV5-5 | few | TGTGCCAGCAGCGCTGGACAGGTGGCGTTCTACGAGCAGTACTTC | CASSAGQVAFYEQYF
TRBJ1-6 | TRBD1 | TRBV9 | once | TGTGCCAGCAGCGTCGGACAGGGAGTGGATTCACCCCTCCACTTT | CASSVGQGVDSPLHF
TRBJ2-3 | TRBD2 | TRBV27 | once | TGTGCCAGCAGTTTTTCCGCGGGAGTGAGCACAGATACGCAGTATTTT | CASSFSAGVSTDTQYF
TRBJ1-2 | TRBD1 | TRBV7-2 | once | TGTGCCAGCAGCCTCCCCGGACAGGAGCTGGGTGGCTACACCTTC | CASSLPGQELGGYTF
TRBJ2-2 | . | TRBV2 | . | TGTGCCAGCAGTGGGTGGGGCAGGGCCGGGGAGCTGTTTTTT | CASSGWGRAGELFF
TRBJ2-1 | . | TRBV29-1 | . | TGCAGCGTGAACCCGGGACAGGGTTTATCGAGCGGGAGGTACAATGAGCAGTTCTTC | CSVNPGQGLSSGRYNEQFF
TRBJ1-1 | TRBD1 | TRBV19 | . | TGTGCCAGTAGTATAGATACAGGGGCCACTGAAGCTTTCTTT | CASSIDTGATEAFF
TRBJ2-5 | . | TRBV6-5 | once | TGTGCCAGCAGTCCATGGACTAATTCAGAGACCCAGTACTTC | CASSPWTNSETQYF
TRBJ2-3 | TRBD1 | TRBV5-1 | . | TGCGCCAGCAGCTTTCGGACAGGGTCAGATACGCAGTATTTT | CASSFRTGSDTQYF
TRBJ1-5 | . | TRBV5-4 | . | TGCGCCAGCAGCCAAGATCTCACCAACTATAGCAATCAGCCCCAGCATTTT | CASSQDLTNYSNQPQHF
TRBJ2-1 | . | TRBV7-2 | . | TGTGCCAGCAGCTTACTTAGCGGAGTCCTGAACTACAATGAGCAGTTCTTC | CASSLLSGVLNYNEQFF
TRBJ2-5 | . | TRBV7-9 | . | TGTGCCAGCAGCTTAGGGCTTAGCGAGCAAGAGACCCAGTACTTC | CASSLGLSEQETQYF
TRBJ2-5 | . | TRBV19 | . | TGTGCCAGTAGTATGGGACTTCGCTGGGAGACCCAGTACTTC | CASSMGLRWETQYF
TRBJ1-1 | TRBD1 | TRBV29-1 | . | TGCAGCGTTGAACTATATGAGCGGGCAGGGGGGAACACTGAAGCTTTCTTT | CSVELYERAGGNTEAFF
TRBJ2-3 | . | TRBV18 | . | TGTGCCAGCTCACCAAACCGAGAAGTCACGCAGTATTTT | CASSPNREVTQYF
TRBJ1-1 | . | TRBV6-5 | . | TGTGCCAGCAGCCGGAGGGACACTGAAGCTTTCTTT | CASSRRDTEAFF
TRBJ2-3 | TRBD1 | TRBV5-1 | . | TGCGCCAGCAGCTTGGCCTACTCTAGGACAGGGCTGCGAGATACGCAGTATTTT | CASSLAYSRTGLRDTQYF
TRBJ2-3 | . | TRBV9 | . | TGTGCCAGCAGCGGGGGCCCTAGCACAGATACGCAGTATTTT | CASSGGPSTDTQYF
TRBJ2-1 | . | TRBV29-1 | . | TGCAGCGCCAGTAGCGGTTCTGAGCAGTTCTTC | CSASSGSEQFF